A single sample is the source of the 24 T cell receptor beta chains below, sequenced in a study of T cells in Graves' hyperthyroidism and ophthalmopathy (dated by TCRdb to about 2019). The library was generated by multiplex PCR. The sample was run on an Illumina HiSeq 2000. TCR beta CDR3 regions were amplified from RNA transcripts. A first-round RT-PCR of the TCR CDR3 used the HTBI primer set with the Qiagen OneStep RT-PCR kit. TCRdb reworked the public reads: Q25 trimming with fastp, MiXCR clone assembly, productive beta chains retained. Rows are combined by CDR3 protein, so each entry shows the most common genes and DNA. In all, the sample holds more than 550,000 distinct CDR3 sequences, and around a sixth of those were seen once. The top ten clones comprise 15% to 19% of the sample. Sequenced sample: blood. Every receptor here comes from a man aged 50 to 60 with Graves' hyperthyroidism.

V is TRBV5-1 and J is TRBJ2-5; the match to TRBD1 covers 7 bases. V was clipped by 10 bases and J by 7 bases; unmatched bases: 13. Germline V gene lookup returns CDR1 SGHRS and CDR2 YFSETQ. This CDR3 is built from 13 residues. The CDR3 nucleotides read TGCGCCTCCCGCGAGGGGGCACGAGGGACCCAGTACTTC. Its protein is CASREGARGTQYF.

This clonotype was seen repeatedly, ten times or more. The V call is TRBV10-3, the J call TRBJ1-4; D call uncertain. V lost 0 bases to trimming and J lost 3 bases, with 8 bases between them. Germline V CDR1 and CDR2: ENHRY, SYGVKD. The CDR3 sequence is 15 residues long. The CDR3 spells CAISESAAANEKLFF. DNA of the CDR3: TGTGCCATCAGTGAGTCCGCTGCGGCTAATGAAAAACTGTTTTTT.

This clonotype showed up many times. V and J are TRBV28 and TRBJ1-1; D not resolved. With 8 bases removed from V and 1 base from J, the gap between germline ends came to 14 bases. The CDR3 contains 14 residues. Germline assignment: CDR1 MDHEN and CDR2 SYDVKM. The chain's CDR3 is CASRVRGENTEAFF. CDR3 bases: TGTGCCAGCCGCGTGCGAGGAGAGAACACTGAAGCTTTCTTT.

The rearrangement uses TRBV18 and TRBJ2-7; D unresolved. Germline V gene data show CDR1 as KGHSH and CDR2 as LQKENI. CDR3 length equals 14 residues. V was clipped by 3 bases and J by 5 bases, with 14 bases between them. CDR3 protein: CASSPSPSGDEQYF. In nucleotides, the CDR3 is TGTGCCAGCTCACCTTCACCGTCTGGGGACGAGCAGTACTTC.

J is TRBJ2-1 and V is TRBV28, with 14 bases lining up with TRBD2. This CDR3 spans 16 amino acids. From germline, CDR1 is MDHEN and CDR2 SYDVKM. V lost 2 bases to trimming and J lost 8 bases; unmatched junction nucleotides: 5. The CDR3 DNA is TGTGCCAGCAGTTTACTCGGGACTAGCGGGAGTGATGAGCAGTTCTTC. This translates into CASSLLGTSGSDEQFF.

This clonotype turned up a few times. The CDR3 nucleotides are TGTGCCAGCAGTGCCCCCGGGACAGCCTACGAGCAGTACTTC. This gives the protein CASSAPGTAYEQYF. V is TRBV28 and J is TRBJ2-7; TRBD1 matches 7 bases. CDR1 and CDR2 from the germline V gene are MDHEN and SYDVKM. The CDR3 consists of 14 residues. V shed 5 bases, J shed 2 bases, and the junction held 6 bases outside the gene matches. Looking up the rest from reference TRBV28 and TRBJ2-7 gives the full variable domain: DVKVTQSSRYLVKRTGEKVFLECVQDMDHENMFWYRQDPGLGLRLIYFSYDVKMKEKGDIPEGYSVSREKKERFSLILESASTNQTSMYLCASSAPGTAYEQYFGPGTRLTVT.

This clonotype was detected ten times or more. The chain uses TRBV7-2 and TRBJ2-1, with 9 positions matching TRBD1. Losses at the gene ends were 1 base for V and 6 bases for J; bases not matched to a gene: 4. The CDR3 extends over 15 amino acids. CDR1 SGHTA and CDR2 FQGNSA come from the germline V gene. CDR3 protein: CASSLGTGASNEQFF. The DNA for the CDR3 is TGTGCCAGCAGCTTAGGGACAGGGGCGAGCAATGAGCAGTTCTTC.

The sample holds many counts of this clonotype. This chain uses TRBV30 with TRBJ1-4; no reliable D call. The CDR3 has 11 amino acids. The V and J ends lost 1 base and 8 bases respectively, with 5 bases between them. Germline V lookup: CDR1 GTSNPN, CDR2 SVGIG (reference sequence). The CDR3: CAWSEVEKLFF. DNA of the CDR3: TGTGCCTGGAGTGAGGTGGAAAAACTGTTTTTT.

CDR3 residues: CASSNDRDEPQHF. DNA of the CDR3: TGTGCCAGCTCAAACGACAGGGACGAACCCCAGCATTTT. This chain links TRBV18 with TRBJ1-5, with 7 bases fitting TRBD1. Germline lookup yields CDR1 KGHSH and CDR2 LQKENI. The CDR3 length is 13 residues. After removal of 5 bases from V and 10 bases from J, the junction contained 8 bases not matched to a gene.

As for this clonotype: A much bigger clone sits one base away, suggesting this may be a read error. The CDR3 here is CAWIQGPEAFF. The DNA for the CDR3 is TGTGCCTGGATACAGGGGCCTGAAGCTTTCTTT. V gene TRBV30 combines with J gene TRBJ1-1; the match to TRBD1 covers 7 bases. The germline V gene has CDR1 GTSNPN and CDR2 SVGIG (reference sequence). V was pared by 4 bases and J by 6 bases, with 2 bases of the junction left unmatched. This CDR3 region has 11 residues.

The gene calls are TRBV11-3 and TRBJ1-3; D is undetermined. The CDR3 runs to 14 residues. Trimming pared 1 base from V and 6 bases from J, leaving 10 bases between. Looked up from germline, CDR1 is SGHNT and CDR2 is YENEEA. The CDR3: CASSLGGSLNTIYF. The CDR3, as DNA: TGTGCCAGCAGCTTAGGCGGCAGCCTAAACACCATATATTTT. The entire variable domain, with the rest obtained from reference TRBV11-3 and TRBJ1-3, is as follows: EAGVVQSPRYKIIEKKQPVAFWCNPISGHNTLYWYLQNLGQGPELLIRYENEEAVDDSQLPKDRFSAERLKGVDSTLKIQPAELGDSAVYLCASSLGGSLNTIYFGEGSWLTVV.

The chain links TRBV19 to TRBJ1-2, with D tentatively TRBD1 (5 bases). Between the trimmed V and J ends, which lost 0 bases and 3 bases, there was a span of 8 bases. The CDR3 runs to 14 residues. Per germline, CDR1 LNHDA and CDR2 SQIVND (reference sequence). CDR3 nucleotides: TGTGCCAGTAGTATAGACGGGGGAGACTATGGCTACACCTTC. As protein: CASSIDGGDYGYTF.

This clonotype was seen only a few times. The chain combines TRBV5-4 with TRBJ2-1; TRBD1 might be the D (6 bases). Germline V gene data show CDR1 as SGHNT and CDR2 as YYREEE (reference sequence). Trimming took off 1 base at V and 6 bases at J, with 11 bases between the two ends. This CDR3 contains 14 residues. CDR3 residues: CASSLRPGANEQFF. CDR3 nucleotides: TGTGCCAGCAGCTTGCGGCCAGGGGCCAATGAGCAGTTCTTC.

This clonotype was detected many times. The V gene is TRBV6-1, the J gene TRBJ2-3; the match to TRBD2 covers 10 bases. CDR3 length: 16 amino acids. Germline V gene sequence: CDR1 MNHNS, CDR2 SASEGT. V shed 2 bases and J 1 base; nucleotides not matched to a gene: 3. The CDR3: CASSESGTSGTDTQYF. The DNA of the CDR3 is TGTGCCAGCAGTGAATCCGGGACTAGCGGCACAGATACGCAGTATTTT.

V usage is TRBV28 and J usage is TRBJ2-1, with 16 bases lining up with TRBD2. After removal of 2 bases from V and 1 base from J, the junction contained 5 bases not matched to a gene. There are 19 residues in the CDR3. CDR1 and CDR2 (germline): MDHEN, SYDVKM. In DNA, the CDR3 is TGTGCCAGCAGTTTACCGCCGGGACTAGCGGGAGGGTCCTACAATGAGCAGTTCTTC. Residues: CASSLPPGLAGGSYNEQFF. Looking up the rest from reference TRBV28 and TRBJ2-1 gives the full variable domain: DVKVTQSSRYLVKRTGEKVFLECVQDMDHENMFWYRQDPGLGLRLIYFSYDVKMKEKGDIPEGYSVSREKKERFSLILESASTNQTSMYLCASSLPPGLAGGSYNEQFFGPGTRLTVL.

This clonotype was seen repeatedly, ten times or more. The gene calls are TRBV11-2 and TRBJ1-2, with TRBD1 identical over 12 bases. CDR3 length equals 17 residues. J lost 6 bases, V lost 1 base, and 9 bases had no gene match. From germline, CDR1 is SGHAT and CDR2 FQNNGV. This CDR3 is CASSLAGRDRGRDGYTF. In DNA form, the CDR3 reads TGTGCCAGCAGCTTAGCTGGGAGGGACAGGGGGCGAGATGGCTACACCTTC.

The chain recombines TRBV6-2 or TRBV6-3 with TRBJ1-2; D unclear. The CDR3 loop spans 13 amino acids. In germline, CDR1 is MNHEY, CDR2 SVGEGT. The V end was cut by 4 bases, the J end by 4 bases, with 10 bases between. The CDR3 reads CASSSDMGYGYTF. DNA of the CDR3: TGTGCCAGCAGTTCTGACATGGGCTATGGCTACACCTTC.

This clonotype was seen a handful of times. CDR3 loop: CASSLVADNSNQPQHF. CDR3 nucleotide sequence: TGTGCCAGCAGCTTAGTTGCAGACAATAGCAATCAGCCCCAGCATTTT. The chain couples TRBV7-2 to TRBJ1-5; D is uncertain. V lost 1 base and J lost 0, with 10 bases in between. CDR3 length equals 16 residues. The germline V gene has CDR1 SGHTA and CDR2 FQGNSA.

This clonotype was counted ten times or more. The chain is built from TRBV7-8 and TRBJ2-3; D uncertain. CDR3 length equals 15 residues. Trimming took 0 bases from V and 1 from J, leaving 8 bases between them. In germline, CDR1 is SGHVS, CDR2 FQNEAQ. The CDR3 region is CASSLAATGTDTQYF. The DNA of the CDR3 is TGTGCCAGCAGCTTAGCGGCTACAGGCACAGATACGCAGTATTTT.

The chain uses TRBV19 and TRBJ1-2; the D gene is possibly TRBD1 (6 bases). Looked up from germline, CDR1 is LNHDA and CDR2 is SQIVND (reference sequence). The CDR3 is 12 amino acids. Trimming removed 7 bases at V and 0 bases at J, with 6 bases between. CDR3 nucleotides: TGTGCCAGTAAGGGGGCTAACTATGGCTACACCTTC. Its translation is CASKGANYGYTF.

This chain joins TRBV2 and TRBJ2-7; no clear D gene. The CDR3 has 13 residues. The germline CDR1 and CDR2 sequences are SNHLY and FYNNEI. Trimming cost V 6 bases and J 5 bases, with 14 bases left between them. The CDR3 nucleotides read TGTGCCAGCAGAGACAACATCGTCCACGAGCAGTACTTC. Residues: CASRDNIVHEQYF.

In this sample, this clonotype turned up a few times. V gene TRBV18 combines with J gene TRBJ1-4, with TRBD1 matching over 7 bases. Looked up from germline, CDR1 is KGHSH and CDR2 is LQKENI. This CDR3 has 14 amino acids. The ends lost 6 bases at V and 6 bases at J; junction bases unmatched: 7. DNA of the CDR3: TGTGCCAGCTCCTTTGACAGGGATCATGAAAAACTGTTTTTT. Its translation: CASSFDRDHEKLFF.

At least ten counts were recorded for this clonotype. The V call is TRBV19, the J call TRBJ1-1; D possibly corresponds to TRBD1 (5 bases). V was cut by 5 bases and J by 0 bases, with 13 bases left in between. Germline V gene data show CDR1 as LNHDA and CDR2 as SQIVND (reference sequence). The length of the CDR3 is 15 residues. The CDR3 nucleotides read TGTGCCAGTAGTCGAGGGGTCCTCATGAACACTGAAGCTTTCTTT. Protein product: CASSRGVLMNTEAFF.

This clonotype appeared many times. Written as DNA, the CDR3 is TGCAGTGCTAGCGCCCTAGCGGGAGGTCCGTTTGAGCAGTTCTTC. It encodes CSASALAGGPFEQFF. The chain has TRBV20-1 and TRBJ2-1, with TRBD2 matching 11 bases. Germline V gene data show CDR1 as DFQATT and CDR2 as SNEGSKA (reference sequence). This CDR3 has 15 residues. The V segment lost 3 bases and the J segment 9 bases; nucleotides outside the gene matches: 10.